The entry that follows covers one TCR beta chain sequence. The record originates from a study of control samples from healthy donors and cancer patients. TCRdb keeps only in-frame clones here, not all; method: immunoSEQ multiplex PCR. The repertoire holds approximately 170,000 clones, with approximately 92% as singletons. Sequencing was done on a sample of blood. This receptor was obtained from a woman aged 60 to 75 in good health.

The CDR3 loop reads CASSLGGSEQYF. CDR3 DNA sequence: TGCGCCAGCAGCCTAGGGGGCAGCGAGCAGTACTTC. The chain has TRBV5-1 and TRBJ2-7; 7 bases are a match to TRBD1. Germline V gene lookup returns CDR1 SGHRS and CDR2 YFSETQ. The V and J ends lost 4 bases and 6 bases, in that order; junction bases with no gene match: 4. The CDR3 is 12 residues long.